Sequencing of this T cell receptor beta chain was carried out in a study of T cell responses to AZD1222 COVID-19 vaccine (dated by TCRdb to 2020 to 2023). Describing the broader study: AZD1222 recipients with second doses at about 4 weeks or about 12 weeks were pooled, because spike-specific TCR depth and breadth did not differ between schedules. TCR sequencing covered approximately 230 trial participants: about 210 given two doses of AZD1222 and about 26 given two doses of MenACWY control vaccine. Trial participants were enrolled by age into 18-55, 56-69 and 70-plus year subgroups, with approximately 150, 28 and 58 TCR-sequenced participants respectively. Points the paper makes about the study in general: Conclusions about previously exposed vaccinees are limited because only a handful of AZD1222 recipients were SARS-CoV-2 seropositive at baseline. The 56-69-year group was small, and its depth increase did not reach significance, likely because of low power. Participants were mostly white British and included more females than males, and it was suggested by the authors that clonal diversity may have been underestimated. After two AZD1222 doses, both the breadth and the depth of spike-specific TCRs were significantly higher than at day 0 and than in MenACWY recipients. The vaccine-associated CD4 TCRs covered the entire spike protein, and the dominant responses fell in regions 160-218 and 743-854. Because no samples from the day 14 peak response were available, repertoires could be characterized only after the peak T cell response. Reportedly, almost half of the unique spike-specific TCRs recognized epitopes lying outside the regions that are mutated in the B.1.351 and B.1.1.7 variants.

CDR1 SGHTA and CDR2 FQGTGA were looked up in the germline V gene. Trimming takes 3 bases off V and 5 bases off J; junction bases not matched to a gene: 2. From its cysteine to its phenylalanine, the CDR3 spans 14 amino acids. Left in the record is the CDR3 DNA by itself, 42 bases read in frame from the first base. The CDR3 regions of human TCRbeta chains were analyzed by immunosequencing. From the authors' description of their analysis: Repertoire TCRs were matched against a reference library of SARS-CoV-2-specific TCRs generated with the MIRA antigen-specificity platform. Breadth meant the fraction of unique TCRs that were SARS-CoV-2-associated, whereas depth meant the fraction of total T cells that were SARS-CoV-2-associated. Using the MIRA data, every spike-specific TCR was mapped to the spike region that the TCR reacted to and assigned to either a CD4 or a CD8 class. Log10-transformed breadth and depth values were compared by one-way ANOVA with Sidak's multiple comparisons tests. The table comes from immuneACCESS by way of TCRdb, which keeps in-frame sequences with V and J called. Part of the clones is missing from these tables; in studies checked, under half for an unresolved V gene and the rest for unknown reasons. For V, J and clone size, that table is used; D and trimming come from the DNA. The sample table lists about 160,000 clones, over 75% of them with a count of one. 6.9% of the sample is in the top ten clones.

This clone appeared once. The clone's antigen remains unknown. No base quality information exists; no much larger clone differs at one position. Per the publication, the time point label means: baseline before first vaccination. Vaccinee samples came from UK trials COV001 and COV002, including a single-blind randomized controlled phase 2/3 trial of AZD1222 (ChAdOx1 nCoV-19) in healthy adults. For TCRbeta chain sequencing, PBMC samples from trial participants were taken at day 0 and at day 28 after the second dose. The sequences come from peripheral blood, collected on day 0 of AZD1222 vaccination. The rearranged segments are TRBV7-3 and TRBJ2-3, and 10 bases in between align with TRBD2. This clonotype was obtained from an adult in good health. The CDR3 protein: CASSLIAGGDTQYF. The DNA is as follows: TGTGCCAGCAGCTTGATAGCGGGGGGAGATACGCAGTATTTT.